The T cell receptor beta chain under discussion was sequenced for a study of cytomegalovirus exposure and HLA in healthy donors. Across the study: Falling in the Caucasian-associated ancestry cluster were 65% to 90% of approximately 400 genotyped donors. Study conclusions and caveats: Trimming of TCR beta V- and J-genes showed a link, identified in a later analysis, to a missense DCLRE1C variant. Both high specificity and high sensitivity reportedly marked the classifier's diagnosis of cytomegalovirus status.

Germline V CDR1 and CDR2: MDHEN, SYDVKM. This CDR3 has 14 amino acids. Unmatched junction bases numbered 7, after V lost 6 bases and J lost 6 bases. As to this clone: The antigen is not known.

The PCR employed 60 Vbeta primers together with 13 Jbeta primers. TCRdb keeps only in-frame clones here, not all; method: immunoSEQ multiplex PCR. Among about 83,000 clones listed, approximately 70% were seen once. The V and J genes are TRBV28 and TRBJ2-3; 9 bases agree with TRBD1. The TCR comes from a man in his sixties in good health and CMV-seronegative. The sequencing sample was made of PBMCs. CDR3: CASRSQGAGDTQYF. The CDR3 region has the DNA TGTGCCAGCAGGTCACAGGGGGCTGGGGATACGCAGTATTTT.